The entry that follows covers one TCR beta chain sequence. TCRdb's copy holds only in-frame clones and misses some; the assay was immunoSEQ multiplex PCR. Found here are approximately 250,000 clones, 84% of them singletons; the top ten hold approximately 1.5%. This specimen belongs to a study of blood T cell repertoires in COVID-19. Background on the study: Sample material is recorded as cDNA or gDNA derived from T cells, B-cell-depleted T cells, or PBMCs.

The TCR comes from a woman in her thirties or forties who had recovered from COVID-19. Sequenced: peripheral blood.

CDR3 in amino acids: CASSMGDYGNSPLHF. CDR3 coding DNA: TGTGCCAGCAGTATGGGGGACTATGGGAATTCACCCCTCCACTTT. The chain has TRBV27 and TRBJ1-6; the D gene is possibly TRBD1 (5 bases). The CDR3 is 15 amino acids. V gave up 5 bases and J gave up 7 bases, with 15 bases separating them. Per the germline V gene, CDR1 is MNHEY and CDR2 is SMNVEV (reference sequence).